The 24 T cell receptor beta chains listed next were all sequenced from one sample in a study of CXCR3-negative and CXCR3-positive naive CD8 T cells. Study findings and constraints: CXCR3-positive naive cells carried more hydrophobic TRB CDR3s than CXCR3-negative naive cells did.

cDNA libraries for TRB were generated by 5' RACE incorporating UMI labels. After re-calling the 5' RACE reads, TCRdb lists one entry per CDR3 protein, DNA absent. The sample totals over 70,000 distinct CDR3 sequences; its top ten clones hold 0.7% to 1%. No antigen has been identified for these receptors. The sequencing sample was made of naive CXCR3+ CD8+ T cells from blood. Subset of the sample: CD45RO-CCR7+CD27+CD95- naive CD8+ T cells expressing CXCR3 (TNR3+). The receptor set was obtained from a human donor in good health. Some clones in this sample may be carry-over from other donors' samples.

The chain recombines TRBV28 with TRBJ2-7; there is no DNA to check the TCRdb D call of TRBD1. This CDR3 spans 13 amino acids. In germline, CDR1 is MDHEN, CDR2 SYDVKM. CDR3 amino acids: CASLWTGTYDQYF. The full variable domain, in which reference TRBV28 and TRBJ2-7 provide the parts outside the CDR3, is DVKVTQSSRYLVKRTGEKVFLECVQDMDHENMFWYRQDPGLGLRLIYFSYDVKMKEKGDIPEGYSVSREKKERFSLILESASTNQTSMYLCASLWTGTYDQYFGPGTRLTVT.

The CDR3 loop is CSVVEANTGELFF. This chain joins TRBV29-1 and TRBJ2-2. The CDR3 totals 13 residues. The germline CDR1 and CDR2 sequences are SQVTM and ANQGSEA.

CDR3 in amino acids: CASSPVNRSYNEQFF. This rearrangement joins TRBV13 to TRBJ2-1. The CDR3 loop spans 15 amino acids. CDR1 PRHDT and CDR2 FYEKMQ come from the germline V gene (reference sequence).

The chain employs TRBV25-1 and TRBJ1-6; the TCRdb call, TRBD1, lacks DNA for checking. The CDR3 has 13 amino acids. Germline loops: CDR1 MGHDK, CDR2 SYGVNS. The CDR3 sequence: CASSETGNSPLHF.

This chain connects TRBV28 to TRBJ2-7; TCRdb reports TRBD1, a call that lacks DNA to check it against. There are 13 residues in the CDR3. Germline values: CDR1 MDHEN, CDR2 SYDVKM. CDR3 sequence: CASIGTGEYEQYF.

The rearrangement joins TRBV29-1 to TRBJ2-3; TCRdb designates TRBD1, a call that cannot be tested without DNA. CDR3 length: 17 residues. The V gene's germline CDR1 is SQVTM and CDR2 ANQGSEA. CDR3 amino acids: CSVEASPWGYGTDTQYF.

The rearrangement links TRBV11-2 to TRBJ2-2; TCRdb designates TRBD1, a call that cannot be tested without DNA. Germline CDR1 is SGHAT and CDR2 is FQNNGV. This CDR3 comprises 16 residues. The CDR3 region is CASSLAHREATGELFF.

The V gene is TRBV10-3, the J gene TRBJ2-5. Germline values: CDR1 ENHRY, CDR2 SYGVKD. This CDR3 comprises 13 residues. The CDR3 protein is CAISEPYRETQYF.

This chain links TRBV5-5 with TRBJ2-1. The CDR3 length is 17 residues. Germline assignment: CDR1 SGHKS and CDR2 YYEKEE (reference sequence). CDR3 sequence: CASSSYSPVGSYNEQFF.

This sequence joins TRBV4-1 and TRBJ2-3; the D gene TCRdb calls, TRBD1, cannot be checked with no DNA. Per the germline V gene, CDR1 is MGHRA and CDR2 is YSYEKL. The CDR3 loop spans 17 amino acids. CDR3 protein: CANSQDFVDSSTDTQYF.

The chain links TRBV25-1 to TRBJ1-5; TCRdb lists TRBD1, though no DNA is available to test this call. The CDR3 has 14 residues. Germline CDR1 reads MGHDK; CDR2 reads SYGVNS. CDR3 in amino acids: CASAPGGSNQPQHF.

The genes are TRBV12-3 or TRBV12-4 and TRBJ1-3; TCRdb calls TRBD1, which cannot be checked without DNA. This CDR3 comprises 16 residues. The CDR3 protein is CASSFGPGDSGNTIYF.

This chain connects TRBV9 to TRBJ1-5; absent DNA, TCRdb's TRBD1 call cannot be checked. Looked up from germline, CDR1 is SGDLS and CDR2 is YYNGEE. The CDR3 spans 15 residues. CDR3 loop: CASSVSGGSNQPQHF.

The chain's CDR3 is CASSQAAGGNQPQHF. The chain couples TRBV3-1 to TRBJ1-5. This CDR3 has 15 amino acids. Per germline, CDR1 LGHDT and CDR2 YNNKEL (reference sequence).

The chain recombines TRBV20-1 with TRBJ2-1; the TCRdb D gene call, TRBD1, has no DNA to confirm it. This CDR3 is built from 15 residues. Germline V gene data show CDR1 as DFQATT and CDR2 as SNEGSKA (reference sequence). Here the CDR3 reads CSAAETGSLYNEQFF.

The chain recombines TRBV10-3 with TRBJ2-7; lacking DNA, the TRBD1 call made by TCRdb goes unchecked. The CDR3 length is 15 residues. Germline V gene data show CDR1 as ENHRY and CDR2 as SYGVKD. The CDR3 sequence: CAISDGQVLSYEQYF.

The chain links TRBV12-3 or TRBV12-4 to TRBJ2-5; TCRdb picks TRBD2, but there is no DNA to check that call. The CDR3 is 15 amino acids. The CDR3 loop is CASSPWGPSLGTQYF.

The gene calls are TRBV12-3 or TRBV12-4 and TRBJ2-2. The CDR3 is 16 residues long. The CDR3 loop reads CASSFPTTVNTGELFF.

The chain couples TRBV27 to TRBJ1-6; TCRdb returns TRBD1, unconfirmable since there is no DNA. The CDR3 length is 14 residues. Per the germline V gene, CDR1 is MNHEY and CDR2 is SMNVEV (reference sequence). CDR3: CASSPGTDNSPLHF.

The rearrangement joins TRBV6-5 to TRBJ2-5. The CDR3 covers 14 residues. Germline CDR1 MNHEY, CDR2 SVGAGI. The CDR3 here is CASSYLGEEETQYF.

The chain links TRBV7-9 to TRBJ1-1; TCRdb reports TRBD1, a call that lacks DNA to check it against. The CDR3 spans 14 residues. Per germline, CDR1 SEHNR and CDR2 FQNEAQ (reference sequence). CDR3 in amino acids: CASSYDRPYTEAFF.

The chain recombines TRBV14 with TRBJ2-7. Germline V gene lookup returns CDR1 SGHDN and CDR2 FVKESK. The length of the CDR3 is 14 residues. The CDR3 spells CASSPEGFSYEQYF.

The J gene is TRBJ2-3, the V gene TRBV28; the TCRdb call, TRBD2, lacks DNA for checking. CDR3 length equals 14 residues. Germline V gives CDR1 MDHEN, CDR2 SYDVKM. The CDR3 spells CASSLRGSTDTQYF.

The gene calls are TRBV24-1 and TRBJ2-2; TCRdb picks TRBD1, but there is no DNA to check that call. Germline lookup yields CDR1 KGHDR and CDR2 SFDVKD. The CDR3 runs 15 residues. CDR3 protein: CATSDRDSYTGELFF.